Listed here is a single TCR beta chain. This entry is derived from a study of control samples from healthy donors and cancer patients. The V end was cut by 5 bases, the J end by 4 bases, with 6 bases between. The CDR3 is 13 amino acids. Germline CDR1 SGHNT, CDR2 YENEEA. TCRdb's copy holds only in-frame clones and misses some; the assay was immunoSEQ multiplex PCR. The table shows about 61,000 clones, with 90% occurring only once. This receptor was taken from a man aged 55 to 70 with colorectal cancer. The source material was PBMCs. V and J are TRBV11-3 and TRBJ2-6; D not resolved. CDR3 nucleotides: TGTGCCAGCAGCCCTTCCGGGGCCAACGTCCTGACTTTC. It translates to CASSPSGANVLTF.